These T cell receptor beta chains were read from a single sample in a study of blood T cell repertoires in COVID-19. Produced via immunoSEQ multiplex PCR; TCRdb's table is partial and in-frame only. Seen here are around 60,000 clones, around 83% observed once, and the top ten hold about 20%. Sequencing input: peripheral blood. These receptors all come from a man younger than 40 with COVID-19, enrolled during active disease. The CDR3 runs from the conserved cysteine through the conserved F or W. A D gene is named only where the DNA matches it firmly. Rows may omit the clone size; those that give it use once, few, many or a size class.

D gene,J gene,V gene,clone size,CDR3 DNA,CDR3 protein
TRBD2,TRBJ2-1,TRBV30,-,TGTGCCTGGAGTTTGGGAGGGAGGGGCCGGGTGCAGTTCTTC,CAWSLGGRGRVQFF
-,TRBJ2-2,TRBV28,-,TGTGCCAGCAGTTTACCGGAGTCCAGCAGGGAGCTGTTTTTT,CASSLPESSRELFF
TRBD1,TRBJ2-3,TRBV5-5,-,TGTGCCAGCAGCTTGGGGACAGGCCTAGGTTTCCCAGATACGCAGTATTTT,CASSLGTGLGFPDTQYF
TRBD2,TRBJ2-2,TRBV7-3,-,TGTGCCAGCAGCTTAAATCCCCGTTTAGAGCGGGAGAGCACCGGGGAGCTGTTTTTT,CASSLNPRLERESTGELFF
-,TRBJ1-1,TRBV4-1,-,TGCGCCAGCAGCCAAGATCGGGCAGGACCTTGGCGGGACACTGAAGCTTTCTTT,CASSQDRAGPWRDTEAFF
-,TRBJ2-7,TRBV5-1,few,TGCGCCAGCAGCTTGGCCAGAGGAGCATACGAGCAGTACTTC,CASSLARGAYEQYF
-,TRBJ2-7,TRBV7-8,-,TGTGCCAGCAGCTTAGCGTCGGTAGTCGACTACGAGCAGTACTTC,CASSLASVVDYEQYF
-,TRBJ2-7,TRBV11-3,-,TGTGCCAGCAGCGCCCCTTGGGACATACGACCTACGAAGCAGTACTTC,CASSAPWDIRPTKQYF
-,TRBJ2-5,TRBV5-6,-,TGTGCCAGCAGCTTAAGGGGGGGACAGACCCAGTACTTC,CASSLRGGQTQYF
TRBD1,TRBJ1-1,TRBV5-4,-,TGTGCCAGCAGCTTGAGAGGGGGCTCTACCGGAACTGAAGCTTTCTTT,CASSLRGGSTGTEAFF
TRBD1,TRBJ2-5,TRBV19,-,TGTGCCAGTAGTAACAACAGGGGGAGTGTGACCCAGTACTTC,CASSNNRGSVTQYF
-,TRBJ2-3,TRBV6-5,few,TGTGCCAGCAGTCAAACTAGGGGGTTCACAGATACGCAGTATTTT,CASSQTRGFTDTQYF
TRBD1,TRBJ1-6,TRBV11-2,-,TGTGCCAGCAGCTTAGATGGGTCGGGTGACAGGGACTCACCCCTCCACTTT,CASSLDGSGDRDSPLHF
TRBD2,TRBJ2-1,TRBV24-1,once,TGTGCCACCAGTGATAAACTAGCGGGAGTTCGGTTCTTC,CATSDKLAGVRFF
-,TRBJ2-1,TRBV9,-,TGTGCCAGCAGCGTAGACAGGGTATGGAACAATGAGCAGTTCTTC,CASSVDRVWNNEQFF
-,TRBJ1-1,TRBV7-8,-,TGTGCCAGCATCCATTTGTCTAAACCCCTCCAAGCTTTCTTT,CASIHLSKPLQAFF
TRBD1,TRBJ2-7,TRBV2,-,TGTGCCAGGGGGACAGGGGGCGCCCCCAGGCCCTACGAGCAGTACTTC,CARGTGGAPRPYEQYF
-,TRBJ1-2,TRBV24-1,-,TGTGCCACCAGTGATTTGGGGCAGGGCGTTGGCTACACCTTC,CATSDLGQGVGYTF
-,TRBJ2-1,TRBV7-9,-,TGTGCCAGCAGCACGGGACTGTACAATGAGCAGTTCTTC,CASSTGLYNEQFF
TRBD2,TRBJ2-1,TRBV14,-,TGTGCCAGCAGCCAAGTTCCAGCGGGGGTCTACAATGAGCAGTTCTTC,CASSQVPAGVYNEQFF
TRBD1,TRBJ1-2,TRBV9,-,TGTGCCAGCAGCGAGGGACTTGGGACAGGATATGGCTACACCTTC,CASSEGLGTGYGYTF
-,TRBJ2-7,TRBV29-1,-,TGCAGCGTTCGCCCCGAAACAGGCTACGAGCAGTACTTC,CSVRPETGYEQYF
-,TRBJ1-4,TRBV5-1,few,TGCGCCAGCAGCCCCACCAGGGCCTCTAATGAAAAACTGTTTTTT,CASSPTRASNEKLFF
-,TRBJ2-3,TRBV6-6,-,TGTGCCGGATCCTCAGGGACAGATACGCAGTATTTT,CAGSSGTDTQYF
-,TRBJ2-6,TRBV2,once,TGTGCCAGCAACAATGGGCCCGGAAGGGGCGGACCTGGGGCCAACGTCCTGACTTTC,CASNNGPGRGGPGANVLTF
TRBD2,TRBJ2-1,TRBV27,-,TGTGCCAGCAGGGGACTAGCGGGGGACTACAATGAGCAGTTCTTC,CASRGLAGDYNEQFF
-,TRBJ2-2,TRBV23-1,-,TGCGCCAGCAGTCATAAGCTAGACAGCGACGTCACCGGGGAGCTGTTTTTT,CASSHKLDSDVTGELFF
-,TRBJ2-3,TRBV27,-,TGTGCCAGCAGTCCCTCCACTTGGGATACGCAGTATTTT,CASSPSTWDTQYF
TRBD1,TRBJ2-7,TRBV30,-,TGTGCCTGGAGTCCCCGGGACAGGGTACCCTACGAGCAGTACTTC,CAWSPRDRVPYEQYF
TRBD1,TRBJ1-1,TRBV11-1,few,TGTGCCAGCAGCATAGCCGGAACTACAGGGGGCCCTGAAGCTTTCTTT,CASSIAGTTGGPEAFF
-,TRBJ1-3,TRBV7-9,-,TGTGCCAGCAGCTTAGGGGGGCCCAGACAGGCGTCCTCTGGAAACACCATATATTTT,CASSLGGPRQASSGNTIYF
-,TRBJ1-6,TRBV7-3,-,TGTGCCAGCAGCTTAGAGAGTCATAATTCACCCCTCCACTTT,CASSLESHNSPLHF
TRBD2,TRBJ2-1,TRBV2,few,TGTGCCACCACCATCCTAGCGGGATGGGACAATGAGCAGTTCTTC,CATTILAGWDNEQFF
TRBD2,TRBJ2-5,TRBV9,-,TGTGCCAGCAGCGTAGACGGGGGGTACCAAGAGACCCAGTACTTC,CASSVDGGYQETQYF
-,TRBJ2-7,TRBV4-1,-,TGCGCCAGCAGCCAAGGTAATTCCGAAAAAGCGACCATTTACGAGCAGTACTTC,CASSQGNSEKATIYEQYF
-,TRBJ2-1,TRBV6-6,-,TGTGCCAGCAGTTACTCCCAAACTAGCAATGAGCAGTTCTTC,CASSYSQTSNEQFF
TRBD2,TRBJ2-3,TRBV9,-,TGTGCCAGCAGCGTTCACCCCACCAGCGGGGGCACAGATACGCAGTATTTT,CASSVHPTSGGTDTQYF
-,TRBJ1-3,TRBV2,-,TGTGCCAGCAGTGAAGTCAGTGTTGGAAACACCATATATTTT,CASSEVSVGNTIYF
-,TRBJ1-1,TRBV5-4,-,TGTGCCAGCAGAACAGCCATGAACACTGAAGCTTTCTTT,CASRTAMNTEAFF
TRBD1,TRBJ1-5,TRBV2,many,TGTGCCAGCAGTTCCCAGGGGGCGAGAGAAAATCAGCCCCAGCATTTT,CASSSQGARENQPQHF
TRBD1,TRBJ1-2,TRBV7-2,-,TGTGCCAGCAGCTTAAGGGCGACAGGGGGCTATGGCTACACCTTC,CASSLRATGGYGYTF
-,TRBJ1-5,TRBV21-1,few,TGTGCCAGCAGCAATATACAGATTGTGCTAACGTGGGGGGGCAGTCCTACTAATCAGCCCCAGCATTTT,CASSNIQIVLTWGGSPTNQPQHF
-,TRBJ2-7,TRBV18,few,TGTGCCAGCTCACCAGGCTCGGGCTACGAGCAGTACTTC,CASSPGSGYEQYF
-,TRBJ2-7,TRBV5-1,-,TGCGCCAGCAGTAGGACAGTTACCTACGAGCAGTACTTC,CASSRTVTYEQYF
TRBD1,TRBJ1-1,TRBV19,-,TGTGCCAGTAGCCCGACAGGGGGGAACACTGAAGCTTTCTTT,CASSPTGGNTEAFF
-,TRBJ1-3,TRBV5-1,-,TGCGCCAGCAGCTCGGGGAACTCTGGAAACACCATATATTTT,CASSSGNSGNTIYF
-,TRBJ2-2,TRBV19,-,TGTGCCAGTAGTATTCAATCGGGGTCGTATCGGAGCACCGGGGAGCTGTTTTTT,CASSIQSGSYRSTGELFF
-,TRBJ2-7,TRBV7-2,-,TGTGCCAGCAGTCTAACCTACGAGCAGTACTTC,CASSLTYEQYF
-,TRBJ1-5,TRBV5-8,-,TGTGCCAGCAGTTTCCTAGGTGGATTCCAGCATTTT,CASSFLGGFQHF
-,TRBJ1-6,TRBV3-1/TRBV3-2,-,TGTGCCAGCAGCCAAGGTGGGCGTGGACAGTATAATTCACCCCTCCACTTT,CASSQGGRGQYNSPLHF
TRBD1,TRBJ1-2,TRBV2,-,TGTGCCAGCAGTGAAGCGTACGTACAGGGGGCGGAAGGCTACACCTTC,CASSEAYVQGAEGYTF